This T cell receptor beta chain was retrieved from a study of blood T cell repertoires in COVID-19. Study at large: The analysed material was cDNA or gDNA that came from T cells, B-cell-depleted T cells, or PBMCs.

CDR1 SGHRS and CDR2 YFSETQ come from the germline V gene. This CDR3 is 13 amino acids long. Trimming shortened V by 4 bases and J by 1 base, and 8 bases separated the two germline ends. Per the authors' pipeline: Estimates of nucleated cell counts were drawn from the amplification of reference gene primers. TCRdb's copy holds only in-frame clones and misses some; the assay was immunoSEQ multiplex PCR. From that table come the V and J calls and clone size; the DNA was used to work out D and trimming. The data show fewer than 250,000 clones, approximately 86% seen once. This sequence was found in a man aged 25 to 40 with acute or convalescent COVID-19. Material: peripheral blood. The V gene is TRBV5-1, the J gene TRBJ1-1; D uncertain. DNA for the CDR3: TGCGCCAGCAGCGGAACAGCGAACACTGAAGCTTTCTTT. It specifies CASSGTANTEAFF. Supplemented by reference TRBV5-1 and TRBJ1-1, the full variable domain reads KAGVTQTPRYLIKTRGQQVTLSCSPISGHRSVSWYQQTPGQGLQFLFEYFSETQRNKGNFPGRFSGRQFSNSRSEMNVSTLELGDSALYLCASSGTANTEAFFGQGTRLTVV.